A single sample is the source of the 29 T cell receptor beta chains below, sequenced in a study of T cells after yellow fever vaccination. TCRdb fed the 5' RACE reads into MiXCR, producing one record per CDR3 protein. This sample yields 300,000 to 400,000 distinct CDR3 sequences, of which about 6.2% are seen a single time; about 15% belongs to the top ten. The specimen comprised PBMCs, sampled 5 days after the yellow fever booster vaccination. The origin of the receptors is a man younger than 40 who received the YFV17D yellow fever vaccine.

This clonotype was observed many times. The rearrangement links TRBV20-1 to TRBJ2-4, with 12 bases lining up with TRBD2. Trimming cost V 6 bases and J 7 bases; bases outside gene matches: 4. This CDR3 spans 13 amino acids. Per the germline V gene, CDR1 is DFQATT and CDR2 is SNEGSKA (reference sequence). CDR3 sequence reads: CSARTSGTNIQYF. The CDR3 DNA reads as TGCAGTGCCAGGACTAGCGGGACGAACATTCAGTACTTC.

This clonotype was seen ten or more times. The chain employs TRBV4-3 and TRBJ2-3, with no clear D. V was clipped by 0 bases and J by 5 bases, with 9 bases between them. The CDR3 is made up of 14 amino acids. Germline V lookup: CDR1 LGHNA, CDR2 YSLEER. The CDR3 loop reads CASSQESRGDTQYF. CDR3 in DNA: TGCGCCAGCAGCCAAGAAAGTAGAGGAGATACGCAGTATTTT.

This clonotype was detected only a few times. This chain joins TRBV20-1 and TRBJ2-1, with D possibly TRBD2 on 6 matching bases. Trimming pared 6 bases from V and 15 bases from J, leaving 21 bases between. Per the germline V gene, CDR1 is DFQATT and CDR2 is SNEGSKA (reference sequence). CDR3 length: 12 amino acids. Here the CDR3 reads CSAIRGGQTWFF. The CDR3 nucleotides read TGCAGTGCCATTAGGGGAGGCCAAACCTGGTTCTTC.

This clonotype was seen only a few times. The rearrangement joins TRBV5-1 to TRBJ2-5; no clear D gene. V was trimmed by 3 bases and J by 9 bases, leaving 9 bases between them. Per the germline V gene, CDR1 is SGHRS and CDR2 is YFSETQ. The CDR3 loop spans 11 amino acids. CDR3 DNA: TGCGCCAGCAGCTCTGCGGATGCCCAGTACTTC. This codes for CASSSADAQYF.

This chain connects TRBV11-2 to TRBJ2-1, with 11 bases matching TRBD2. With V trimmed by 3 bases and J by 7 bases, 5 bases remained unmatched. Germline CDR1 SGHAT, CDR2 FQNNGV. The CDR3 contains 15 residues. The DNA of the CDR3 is TGTGCCAGCAGCTTTCCGGGACTAGCGGTAAATGAGCAGTTCTTC. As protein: CASSFPGLAVNEQFF.

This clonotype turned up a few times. The CDR3, as DNA: TGTGCCAGCACTGGGGCAGGTGGATACTACGAGCAGTACTTC. Translation: CASTGAGGYYEQYF. This chain uses TRBV6-1 with TRBJ2-7, with a tentative D call TRBD1 (5 bases). V was shortened by 7 bases and J by 3 bases, with 16 bases between the two germline ends. The CDR3 runs 14 residues. Per the germline V gene, CDR1 is MNHNS and CDR2 is SASEGT.

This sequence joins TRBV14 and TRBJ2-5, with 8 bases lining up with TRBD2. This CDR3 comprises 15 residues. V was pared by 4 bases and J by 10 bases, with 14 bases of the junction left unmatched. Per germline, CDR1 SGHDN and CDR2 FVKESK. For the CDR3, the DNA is TGTGCCAGCAGCCTTACACAACTAGCGGTCGAGGACCAGTACTTC. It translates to CASSLTQLAVEDQYF.

CDR3 loop: CASSRTRDGFGTQYF. The CDR3 region has the DNA TGTGCCAGCAGCCGGACCCGGGACGGGTTCGGAACCCAGTACTTC. This sequence joins TRBV14 and TRBJ2-5; D may correspond to TRBD1 or TRBD2 (5 bases each). V gave up 4 bases and J gave up 8 bases, with 20 bases separating them. Germline V gene data show CDR1 as SGHDN and CDR2 as FVKESK. The CDR3 covers 15 residues.

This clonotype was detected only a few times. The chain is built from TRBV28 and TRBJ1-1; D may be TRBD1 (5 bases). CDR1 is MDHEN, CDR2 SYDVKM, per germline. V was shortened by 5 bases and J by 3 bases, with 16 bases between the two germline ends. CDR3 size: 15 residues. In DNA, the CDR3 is TGTGCCAGCAGTCCCTTGGGGGTATCGGACACTGAAGCTTTCTTT. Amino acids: CASSPLGVSDTEAFF.

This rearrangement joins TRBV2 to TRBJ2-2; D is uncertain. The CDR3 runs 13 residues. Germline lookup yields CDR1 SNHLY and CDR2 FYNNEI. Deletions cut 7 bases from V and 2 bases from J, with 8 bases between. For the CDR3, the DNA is TGTGCCAGCAATCAGGTTAACACCGGGGAGCTGTTTTTT. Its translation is CASNQVNTGELFF. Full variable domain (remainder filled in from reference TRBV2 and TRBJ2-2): EPEVTQTPSHQVTQMGQEVILRCVPISNHLYFYWYRQILGQKVEFLVSFYNNEISEKSEIFDDQFSVERPDGSNFTLKIRSTKLEDSAMYFCASNQVNTGELFFGEGSRLTVL.

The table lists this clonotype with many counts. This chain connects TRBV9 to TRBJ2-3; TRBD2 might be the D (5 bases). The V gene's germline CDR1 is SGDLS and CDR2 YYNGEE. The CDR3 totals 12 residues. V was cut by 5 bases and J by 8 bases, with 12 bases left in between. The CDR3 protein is CASSSGLTTQYF. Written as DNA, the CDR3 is TGTGCCAGCAGTTCAGGACTTACTACGCAGTATTTT.

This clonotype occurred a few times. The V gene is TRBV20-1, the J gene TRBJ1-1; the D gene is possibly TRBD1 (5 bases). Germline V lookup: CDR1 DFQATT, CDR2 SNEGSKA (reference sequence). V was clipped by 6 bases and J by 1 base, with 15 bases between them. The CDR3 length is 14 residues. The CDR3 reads CSAPRPGQNTEAFF. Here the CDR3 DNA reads TGCAGTGCCCCCCGGCCAGGACAGAACACTGAAGCTTTCTTT.

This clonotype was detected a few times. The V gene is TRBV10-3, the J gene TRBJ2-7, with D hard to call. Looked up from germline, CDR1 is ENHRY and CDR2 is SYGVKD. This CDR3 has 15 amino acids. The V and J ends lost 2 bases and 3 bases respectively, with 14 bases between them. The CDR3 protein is CAISEHKALYYEQYF. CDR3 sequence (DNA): TGTGCCATCAGTGAGCACAAGGCCCTTTACTACGAGCAGTACTTC.

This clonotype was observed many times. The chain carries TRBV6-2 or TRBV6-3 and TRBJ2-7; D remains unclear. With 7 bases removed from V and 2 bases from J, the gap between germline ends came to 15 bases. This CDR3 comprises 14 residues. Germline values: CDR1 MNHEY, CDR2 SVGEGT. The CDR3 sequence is CASTNPLRPYEQYF. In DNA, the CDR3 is TGTGCCAGCACAAATCCGCTCAGACCCTACGAGCAGTACTTC.

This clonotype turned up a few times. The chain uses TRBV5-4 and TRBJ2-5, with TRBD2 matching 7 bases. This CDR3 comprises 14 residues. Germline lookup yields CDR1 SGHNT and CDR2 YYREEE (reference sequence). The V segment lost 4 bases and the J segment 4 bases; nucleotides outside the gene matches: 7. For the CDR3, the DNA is TGTGCCAGCAGCCTACGACTAGCTCCAGAGACCCAGTACTTC. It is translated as CASSLRLAPETQYF.

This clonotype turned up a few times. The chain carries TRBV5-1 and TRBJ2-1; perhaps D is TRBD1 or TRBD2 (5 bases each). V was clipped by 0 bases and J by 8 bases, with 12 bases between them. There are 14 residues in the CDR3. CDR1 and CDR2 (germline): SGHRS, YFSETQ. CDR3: CASSLDPGSDEQFF. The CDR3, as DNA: TGCGCCAGCAGCTTGGATCCAGGGAGCGATGAGCAGTTCTTC.

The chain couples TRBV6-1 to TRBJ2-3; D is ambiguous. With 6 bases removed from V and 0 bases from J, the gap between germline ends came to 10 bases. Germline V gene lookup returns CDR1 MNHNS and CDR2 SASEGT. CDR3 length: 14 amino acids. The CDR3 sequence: CASRSTLSTDTQYF. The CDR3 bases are TGTGCCAGCAGGAGTACCCTCAGCACAGATACGCAGTATTTT.

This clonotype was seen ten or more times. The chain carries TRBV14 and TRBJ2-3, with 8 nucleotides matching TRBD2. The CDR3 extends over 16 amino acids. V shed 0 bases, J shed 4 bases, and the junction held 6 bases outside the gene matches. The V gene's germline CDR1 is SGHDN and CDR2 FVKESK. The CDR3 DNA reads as TGTGCCAGCAGCCAAGATACGGGAGGGGCGGCAGATACGCAGTATTTT. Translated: CASSQDTGGAADTQYF.

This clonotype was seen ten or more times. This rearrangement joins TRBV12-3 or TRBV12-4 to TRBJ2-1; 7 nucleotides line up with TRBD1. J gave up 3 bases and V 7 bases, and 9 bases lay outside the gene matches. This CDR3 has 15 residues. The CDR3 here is CASTSTTGFYNEQFF. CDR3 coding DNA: TGTGCCAGCACCTCAACGACAGGGTTCTACAATGAGCAGTTCTTC.

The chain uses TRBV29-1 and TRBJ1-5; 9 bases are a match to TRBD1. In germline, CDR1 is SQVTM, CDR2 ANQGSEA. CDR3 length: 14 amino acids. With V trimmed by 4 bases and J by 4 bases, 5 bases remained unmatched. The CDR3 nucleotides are TGCAGCGTTGTCGACAGGGGGAATAATCAGCCCCAGCATTTT. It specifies CSVVDRGNNQPQHF.

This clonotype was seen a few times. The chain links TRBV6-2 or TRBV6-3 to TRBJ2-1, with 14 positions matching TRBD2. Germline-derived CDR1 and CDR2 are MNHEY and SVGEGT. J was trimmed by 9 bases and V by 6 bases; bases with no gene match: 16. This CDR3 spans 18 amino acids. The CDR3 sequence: CASRTGGTSGRIGSEQFF. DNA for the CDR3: TGTGCCAGCAGAACGGGGGGGACTAGCGGGAGAATTGGGAGTGAGCAGTTCTTC.

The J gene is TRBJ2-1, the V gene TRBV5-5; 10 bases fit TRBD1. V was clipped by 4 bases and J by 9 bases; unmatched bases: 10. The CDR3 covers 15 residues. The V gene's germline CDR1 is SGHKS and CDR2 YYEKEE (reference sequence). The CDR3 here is CASSAGTGVILEQFF. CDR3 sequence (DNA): TGTGCCAGCAGCGCCGGGACAGGGGTGATCCTTGAGCAGTTCTTC. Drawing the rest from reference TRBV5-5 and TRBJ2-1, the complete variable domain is DAGVTQSPTHLIKTRGQQVTLRCSPISGHKSVSWYQQVLGQGPQFIFQYYEKEERGRGNFPDRFSARQFPNYSSELNVNALLLGDSALYLCASSAGTGVILEQFFGPGTRLTVL.

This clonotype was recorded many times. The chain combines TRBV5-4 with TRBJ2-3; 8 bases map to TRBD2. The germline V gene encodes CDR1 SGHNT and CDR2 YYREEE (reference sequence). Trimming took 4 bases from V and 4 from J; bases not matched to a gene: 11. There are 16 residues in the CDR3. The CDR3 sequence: CASSQISGKGADTQYF. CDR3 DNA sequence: TGTGCCAGCAGCCAAATTAGCGGGAAGGGGGCAGATACGCAGTATTTT.

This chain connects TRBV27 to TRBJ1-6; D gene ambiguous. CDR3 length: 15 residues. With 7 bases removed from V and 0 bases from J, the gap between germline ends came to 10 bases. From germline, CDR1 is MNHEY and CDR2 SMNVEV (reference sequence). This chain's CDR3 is CASTPIRSYNSPLHF. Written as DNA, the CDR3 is TGTGCCAGCACTCCGATACGCTCCTATAATTCACCCCTCCACTTT.

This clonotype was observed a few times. CDR3 residues: CASSLGLAGGPGAGEQFF. The CDR3 DNA reads TGCGCCAGCAGCTTGGGTTTAGCGGGAGGGCCGGGGGCCGGGGAGCAGTTCTTC. The J gene is TRBJ2-1, the V gene TRBV5-1, with 11 positions matching TRBD2. The J segment lost 10 bases and the V segment lost 0 bases, leaving 15 bases of the junction unmatched. Germline V gives CDR1 SGHRS, CDR2 YFSETQ. The CDR3 covers 18 residues.

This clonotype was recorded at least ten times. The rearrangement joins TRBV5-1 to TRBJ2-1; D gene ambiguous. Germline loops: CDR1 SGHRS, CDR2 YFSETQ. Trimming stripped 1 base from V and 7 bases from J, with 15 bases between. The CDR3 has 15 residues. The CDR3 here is CASSLQPTRENEQFF. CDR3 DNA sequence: TGCGCCAGCAGCTTGCAGCCCACAAGAGAAAATGAGCAGTTCTTC.

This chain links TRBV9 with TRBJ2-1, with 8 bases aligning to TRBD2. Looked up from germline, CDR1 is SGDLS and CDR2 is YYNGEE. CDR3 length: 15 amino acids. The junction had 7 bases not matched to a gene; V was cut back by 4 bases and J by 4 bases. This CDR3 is CASSSSGSPYNEQFF. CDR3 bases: TGTGCCAGCAGCTCAAGCGGGAGTCCTTACAATGAGCAGTTCTTC.

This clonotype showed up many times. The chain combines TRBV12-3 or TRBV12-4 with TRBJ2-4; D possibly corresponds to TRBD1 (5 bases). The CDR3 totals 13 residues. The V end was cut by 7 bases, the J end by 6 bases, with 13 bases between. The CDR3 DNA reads TGTGCCAGCATGGGTCAGGGCCCAAACATTCAGTACTTC. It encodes CASMGQGPNIQYF.

CDR3 coding DNA: TGCAGTGCTAGCGGACAGGGGGCATGGAATGAGCAGTTCTTC. Translation: CSASGQGAWNEQFF. V is TRBV20-1 and J is TRBJ2-1; 11 nucleotides line up with TRBD1. V shed 3 bases, J shed 7 bases, and the junction held 5 bases outside the gene matches. From germline, CDR1 is DFQATT and CDR2 SNEGSKA (reference sequence). The CDR3 has 14 amino acids.